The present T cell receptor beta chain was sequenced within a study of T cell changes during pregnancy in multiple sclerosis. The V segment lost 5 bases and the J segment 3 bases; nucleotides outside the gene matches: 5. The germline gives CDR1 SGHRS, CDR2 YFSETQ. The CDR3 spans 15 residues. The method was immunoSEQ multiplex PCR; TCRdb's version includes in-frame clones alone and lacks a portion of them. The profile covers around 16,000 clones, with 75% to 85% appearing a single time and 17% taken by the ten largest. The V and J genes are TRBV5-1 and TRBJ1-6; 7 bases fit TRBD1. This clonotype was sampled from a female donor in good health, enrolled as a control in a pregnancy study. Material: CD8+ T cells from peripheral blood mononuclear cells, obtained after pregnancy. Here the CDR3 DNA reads TGCGCCAGCAGTTACGACAGGGACTATAATTCACCCCTCCACTTT. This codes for CASSYDRDYNSPLHF.